A single sample gave rise to the 23 T cell receptor beta chains below, sequenced in a study of beta chain features in type 1 diabetes. Antigens for these TCRs are unknown. Study-wide results and caveats: Researchers report that Type 1 diabetes patients had moderately but significantly shorter TCRB CDR3s across all four CD4+ subsets.

All of the isolated RNA was reverse transcribed, so expressed TCRB transcripts were sequenced. Clones were read by immunoSEQ multiplex PCR, and TCRdb kept only the in-frame ones, dropping some. The sample has 200,000 to 300,000 clones, approximately 15% seen once; the top ten hold approximately 0.02%. Sequencing was done on a sample of naive CD4+ T cells from blood. These receptors all come from a man aged 25-45 years with type 1 diabetes.

This chain joins TRBV29-1 and TRBJ1-1, with D tentatively TRBD1 (5 bases). Germline V gene sequence: CDR1 SQVTM, CDR2 ANQGSEA. V lost 4 bases and J lost 4, with 10 bases in between. This CDR3 is 12 amino acids long. In DNA form, the CDR3 reads TGCAGCGTTGTTCGGGGGGGCACTGAAGCTTTCTTT. Protein sequence: CSVVRGGTEAFF.

The CDR3 here is CASNPNGDGGETQYF. In DNA form, the CDR3 reads TGCGCCAGCAACCCTAACGGGGATGGAGGGGAGACCCAGTACTTC. The genes are TRBV5-1 and TRBJ2-5; tentative D call: TRBD2 (6 bases). The CDR3 loop spans 15 amino acids. The V end was cut by 6 bases, the J end by 5 bases, with 20 bases between. Germline CDR1 and CDR2: SGHRS and YFSETQ.

This clone was observed a handful of times. The chain joins TRBV10-3 to TRBJ2-1; 13 bases are a match to TRBD2. Germline CDR1 is ENHRY and CDR2 is SYGVKD. Trimming removed 6 bases from V and 5 bases from J; junction bases left unmatched: 7. The CDR3 totals 16 residues. CDR3 loop: CAISPTGTSGNNEQFF. The CDR3 bases are TGTGCCATCAGCCCGACCGGGACTAGCGGGAACAATGAGCAGTTCTTC.

This clone has a handful of counts. This rearrangement joins TRBV29-1 to TRBJ1-4, with D perhaps TRBD1 (6 bases). In germline, CDR1 is SQVTM, CDR2 ANQGSEA. Trimming took off 7 bases at V and 8 bases at J, with 23 bases between the two ends. This CDR3 contains 15 residues. The CDR3 protein is CSAVGTLRGFEKLFF. DNA for the CDR3: TGCAGCGCTGTAGGGACACTCCGCGGATTCGAAAAACTGTTTTTT.

V is TRBV7-8 and J is TRBJ2-3; tentative D call: TRBD2 (5 bases). The CDR3 is 14 amino acids. Germline V CDR1 and CDR2: SGHVS, FQNEAQ. V was cut by 5 bases and J by 2 bases, with 11 bases left in between. Here the CDR3 DNA reads TGTGCCAGCAGCCCCGAGGGAACCACAGATACGCAGTATTTT. It encodes CASSPEGTTDTQYF.

The chain uses TRBV29-1 and TRBJ1-1; D uncertain. V gave up 6 bases and J gave up 2 bases, with 16 bases separating them. Germline V CDR1 and CDR2: SQVTM, ANQGSEA. This CDR3 comprises 14 residues. The CDR3 DNA is TGCAGCGTCTACACCGACCTAGTTAACACTGAAGCTTTCTTT. As protein: CSVYTDLVNTEAFF.

This clone has a handful of counts. The rearrangement links TRBV29-1 to TRBJ2-7, with D perhaps matching TRBD1 (6 bases). The CDR3 consists of 11 residues. The V gene lost 4 bases and the J gene lost 6 bases, with 10 bases spanning the gap. CDR1 is SQVTM, CDR2 ANQGSEA, per germline. The CDR3 nucleotides are TGCAGCGTTGTGACAGGATCCGAGCAGTACTTC. Its protein is CSVVTGSEQYF.

This clone showed up just a few times. The chain recombines TRBV2 with TRBJ2-2; maybe TRBD1 (6 bases). Trimming shortened V by 1 base and J by 2 bases, and 11 bases separated the two germline ends. The CDR3 sequence is 16 residues long. The germline V gene has CDR1 SNHLY and CDR2 FYNNEI. CDR3 sequence: CASSEGGRGNTGELFF. For the CDR3, the DNA is TGTGCCAGCAGTGAAGGGGGCAGGGGTAACACCGGGGAGCTGTTTTTT. The variable domain in full, with the rest retrieved from reference TRBV2 and TRBJ2-2, is EPEVTQTPSHQVTQMGQEVILRCVPISNHLYFYWYRQILGQKVEFLVSFYNNEISEKSEIFDDQFSVERPDGSNFTLKIRSTKLEDSAMYFCASSEGGRGNTGELFFGEGSRLTVL.

V and J are TRBV30 and TRBJ1-2, with 9 bases that match TRBD1. The CDR3 is 14 amino acids. The V and J ends lost 3 bases and 7 bases, in that order; junction bases with no gene match: 9. CDR1 is GTSNPN and CDR2 is SVGIG in the germline V gene (reference sequence). Here the CDR3 DNA reads TGTGCCTGGAGAGAATACAGGGGGCCAGGTGGCTACACCTTC. Its translation is CAWREYRGPGGYTF. The whole variable domain, filled in from reference TRBV30 and TRBJ1-2, reads SQTIHQWPATLVQPVGSPLSLECTVEGTSNPNLYWYRQAAGRGLQLLFYSVGIGQISSEVPQNLSASRPQDRQFILSSKKLLLSDSGFYLCAWREYRGPGGYTFGSGTRLTVV.

This clone was seen a few times. The CDR3 reads CASSHPGQGAINEQFF. The CDR3 DNA sequence: TGCGCCAGCAGCCATCCGGGACAGGGGGCCATCAATGAGCAGTTCTTC. The chain has TRBV4-1 and TRBJ2-1, with 12 positions matching TRBD1. Germline V gene lookup returns CDR1 MGHRA and CDR2 YSYEKL. Trimming removed 3 bases from V and 6 bases from J; junction bases left unmatched: 6. The CDR3 runs 16 residues.

This clone occurred a few times. The rearrangement links TRBV9 to TRBJ2-7, with 7 bases that match TRBD1. The CDR3 is made up of 15 amino acids. V was pared by 4 bases and J by 5 bases, with 12 bases of the junction left unmatched. The germline CDR1 and CDR2 sequences are SGDLS and YYNGEE. CDR3 amino acids: CASSFRQGVDDEQYF. The CDR3 DNA reads as TGTGCCAGCAGCTTCCGACAGGGAGTCGATGACGAGCAGTACTTC.

This clone was found a few times. This rearrangement joins TRBV12-5 to TRBJ1-5, with a tentative D call TRBD1 (5 bases). The CDR3 runs 13 residues. CDR1 is LGHNT, CDR2 FRNRAP, per germline. V lost 1 base, J lost 6 bases, and 7 bases lay in between. The CDR3 DNA reads TGTGCTAGTGGTTTGGACAGGAGTCAGCCCCAGCATTTT. This encodes CASGLDRSQPQHF.

The chain links TRBV5-4 to TRBJ1-2, with TRBD1 identical over 10 bases. The CDR3 is made up of 15 amino acids. Per germline, CDR1 SGHNT and CDR2 YYREEE (reference sequence). With 2 bases clipped from V and 3 bases from J, the junction kept 4 bases outside the gene matches. CDR3 sequence (DNA): TGTGCCAGCAGCTTTAAGACAGGGGGCGACTATGGCTACACCTTC. It translates to CASSFKTGGDYGYTF.

Only a few counts were recorded for this clone. In the same sample, other DNA sequences code for this CDR3. CDR3: CASSPGTGEETQYF. In nucleotides, the CDR3 is TGTGCCAGCTCCCCCGGGACAGGGGAAGAGACCCAGTACTTC. The rearrangement joins TRBV18 to TRBJ2-5; 10 bases are shared with TRBD1. Germline CDR1 and CDR2: KGHSH and LQKENI. The CDR3 extends over 14 amino acids. J lost 3 bases, V lost 6 bases, and 4 bases had no gene match.

In its sample, this clone was seen a few times. This rearrangement joins TRBV29-1 to TRBJ2-3, with TRBD2 matching 9 bases. Per the germline V gene, CDR1 is SQVTM and CDR2 is ANQGSEA. The trim removed 4 bases at V and 4 bases at J, leaving 6 bases unmatched. The CDR3 loop spans 14 amino acids. The CDR3 DNA reads TGCAGCGTTGTAACGGGACTAGCCTCAGATACGCAGTATTTT. Translation: CSVVTGLASDTQYF.

This clone was seen a few times. V gene TRBV6-1 combines with J gene TRBJ2-7; D remains unclear. The CDR3 extends over 14 amino acids. The germline gives CDR1 MNHNS, CDR2 SASEGT. V shed 10 bases and J shed 4 bases, with 20 bases lying between them. The DNA of the CDR3 is TGTGCCACCTCTGGGCCCGTGGTCCCTTACGAGCAGTACTTC. It yields the protein CATSGPVVPYEQYF.

This clone was counted a few times. The chain links TRBV7-2 to TRBJ2-1; D is undetermined. The CDR3 has 13 amino acids. From germline, CDR1 is SGHTA and CDR2 FQGNSA. V dropped 1 base and J dropped 5 bases, with 6 bases sitting between them. DNA of the CDR3: TGTGCCAGCAGCTTAGATACGGACAATGAGCAGTTCTTC. It encodes CASSLDTDNEQFF.

This clone was seen more than once but under ten times. The J gene is TRBJ2-5, the V gene TRBV14, with D unclear. Germline V gene sequence: CDR1 SGHDN, CDR2 FVKESK. This CDR3 is built from 15 residues. V was cut by 0 bases and J by 1 base, with 9 bases left in between. The CDR3 DNA is TGTGCCAGCAGCCAAGACGTTAGCTTCCAAGAGACCCAGTACTTC. Translation gives CASSQDVSFQETQYF.

This clone has just a few counts. This chain uses TRBV4-1 with TRBJ2-3; TRBD2 might be the D (7 bases). V lost 0 bases and J 7 bases, leaving 20 bases between the germline ends. Germline V CDR1 and CDR2: MGHRA, YSYEKL. The CDR3 runs to 17 residues. The CDR3 region has the DNA TGCGCCAGCAGCCAAGAACCCTCAAGGGGGGGGAGGAATACGCAGTATTTT. Translation: CASSQEPSRGGRNTQYF.

This clone was observed a handful of times. The genes are TRBV11-2 and TRBJ1-4, with TRBD1 matching over 11 bases. Germline V gives CDR1 SGHAT, CDR2 FQNNGV. V was pared by 5 bases and J by 7 bases, with 3 bases of the junction left unmatched. The CDR3 length is 14 residues. In DNA, the CDR3 is TGTGCCAGCAGCCCGGGACAGGGGGGTGAAAAACTGTTTTTT. Encoded protein: CASSPGQGGEKLFF.

This chain uses TRBV11-2 with TRBJ2-2; D call uncertain. Trimming removed 1 base at V and 4 bases at J, with 7 bases between. Germline CDR1 reads SGHAT; CDR2 reads FQNNGV. The CDR3 is 14 amino acids. The CDR3 loop is CASSLGGPTGELFF. The CDR3 DNA reads as TGTGCCAGCAGCTTAGGCGGTCCCACCGGGGAGCTGTTTTTT.

The J gene is TRBJ1-1, the V gene TRBV4-2, with TRBD1 matching 7 bases. CDR1 LGHNA and CDR2 YNFKEQ come from the germline V gene. After removal of 0 bases from V and 1 base from J, the junction contained 2 bases not matched to a gene. The CDR3 totals 15 residues. The CDR3 nucleotides read TGTGCCAGCAGCCAAGAGGGACAGCAGAACACTGAAGCTTTCTTT. It codes for CASSQEGQQNTEAFF.

The rearrangement joins TRBV5-1 to TRBJ1-1; 8 bases line up with TRBD1. Germline CDR1 and CDR2: SGHRS and YFSETQ. Trimming removed 2 bases from V and 7 bases from J; junction bases left unmatched: 10. The CDR3 sequence is 15 residues long. The CDR3 reads CASSFGTGPGGEAFF. CDR3 sequence (DNA): TGCGCCAGCAGCTTCGGGACAGGTCCGGGTGGTGAAGCTTTCTTT. The full variable domain, rest sourced from reference TRBV5-1 and TRBJ1-1, is KAGVTQTPRYLIKTRGQQVTLSCSPISGHRSVSWYQQTPGQGLQFLFEYFSETQRNKGNFPGRFSGRQFSNSRSEMNVSTLELGDSALYLCASSFGTGPGGEAFFGQGTRLTVV.